This passage covers 13 T cell receptor beta chains from one sample sequenced in a study of blood T cell repertoires in COVID-19. Profiled with immunoSEQ multiplex PCR; TCRdb holds only in-frame clones, not every one. The sample includes 250,000 or so clones, around 90% of them seen just once. Sequenced: PBMCs or T cells enriched from blood (not recorded which). The receptors originated from a woman in her 30s with acute COVID-19.

The V and J genes are TRBV4-1 and TRBJ1-1; unclear D gene. V dropped 1 base and J dropped 1 base, with 7 bases sitting between them. The CDR3 runs 14 residues. Germline lookup yields CDR1 MGHRA and CDR2 YSYEKL. The CDR3 loop is CASSQVIQNTEAFF. CDR3 DNA: TGCGCCAGCAGCCAAGTCATCCAGAACACTGAAGCTTTCTTT.

J is TRBJ2-3 and V is TRBV5-8; 8 positions match TRBD2. The germline gives CDR1 SGHTS, CDR2 YDEGEE. The CDR3 loop spans 14 amino acids. V shed 5 bases and J 5 bases; nucleotides not matched to a gene: 7. CDR3 nucleotide sequence: TGTGCCAGCAGATGGGCGGGAGGAGGAGATACGCAGTATTTT. It is translated as CASRWAGGGDTQYF.

This chain links TRBV3-1 (or the pseudogene TRBV3-2) with TRBJ1-1; D is unresolved. The CDR3 is 13 residues long. Germline CDR1 LGHDT, CDR2 YNNKEL (reference sequence). V was pared by 4 bases and J by 1 base, with 7 bases between. CDR3 nucleotides: TGTGCCAGCAGCCGAAACGGGAACACTGAAGCTTTCTTT. Translating gives CASSRNGNTEAFF.

The chain is built from TRBV28 and TRBJ2-7; no firm D call. The CDR3 sequence is 11 residues long. The V end was cut by 5 bases, the J end by 4 bases, with 6 bases between. The germline V gene has CDR1 MDHEN and CDR2 SYDVKM. The CDR3 DNA reads as TGTGCCAGCAGTACCTATTACGAGCAGTACTTC. This encodes CASSTYYEQYF.

This clone was seen just once. The rearrangement uses TRBV7-6 and TRBJ2-4; 9 bases are a match to TRBD2. The CDR3 is made up of 16 amino acids. Germline lookup yields CDR1 SGHVS and CDR2 FNYEAQ. J lost 5 bases, V lost 1 base, and 6 bases had no gene match. The CDR3 nucleotides are TGTGCCAGCAGCTTAGGGGCAGCGGGAGGCCAAAACATTCAGTACTTC. It codes for CASSLGAAGGQNIQYF.

The chain employs TRBV4-3 and TRBJ2-2; 8 nucleotides match TRBD1. CDR1 is LGHNA and CDR2 is YSLEER in the germline V gene. This CDR3 is 13 amino acids long. Germline trimming cut 2 bases from V and 13 bases from J; bases unmatched to any gene: 6. CDR3 protein: CASSQTTGTGLFF. The CDR3, as DNA: TGCGCCAGCAGCCAAACGACCGGGACAGGGCTGTTTTTT.

The chain carries TRBV7-9 and TRBJ1-1; 9 bases map to TRBD1. The CDR3 is made up of 16 amino acids. Germline V gives CDR1 SEHNR, CDR2 FQNEAQ (reference sequence). Trimming took 5 bases from V and 5 from J; bases not matched to a gene: 12. CDR3: CASSHGQGPRGTEAFF. The CDR3 DNA is TGTGCCAGCAGCCACGGACAGGGGCCGCGTGGGACTGAAGCTTTCTTT.

This clone was observed a handful of times. The CDR3 DNA sequence: TGTGCCAGCAGCTTAGCAACGGACAGCCGCACAGATACGCAGTATTTT. Its protein is CASSLATDSRTDTQYF. The J gene is TRBJ2-3, the V gene TRBV7-2, with D perhaps matching TRBD1 (6 bases). This CDR3 is 16 amino acids long. V was trimmed by 0 bases and J by 1 base, leaving 11 bases between them. The germline V gene encodes CDR1 SGHTA and CDR2 FQGNSA.

A single count supports this clone. The rearrangement joins TRBV28 to TRBJ2-3, with 10 bases aligning to TRBD2. From germline, CDR1 is MDHEN and CDR2 SYDVKM. This CDR3 has 13 amino acids. The ends lost 5 bases at V and 5 bases at J; junction bases unmatched: 1. Written as DNA, the CDR3 is TGTGCCAGCAGTCTAGCGGGGGAAGATACGCAGTATTTT. Translated: CASSLAGEDTQYF.

This clone was found once. The V and J genes are TRBV2 and TRBJ2-7; 7 nucleotides align to TRBD1. This CDR3 is 12 amino acids long. The germline CDR1 and CDR2 sequences are SNHLY and FYNNEI. V shed 8 bases and J 4 bases; nucleotides not matched to a gene: 5. In nucleotides, the CDR3 is TGTGCCAGCGAAAGACAGGGATACGAGCAGTACTTC. Translating it yields CASERQGYEQYF.

As DNA, the CDR3 is TGTGCCACCAGCGGGAGTGTGGGGGCACGGCAGCCCCAGCATTTT. This encodes CATSGSVGARQPQHF. This rearrangement joins TRBV15 to TRBJ1-5, with D perhaps matching TRBD1 (6 bases). Trimming cost V 5 bases and J 7 bases, with 18 bases left between them. The germline CDR1 and CDR2 sequences are LNHNV and YYDKDF (reference sequence). The CDR3 extends over 15 amino acids.

The chain has TRBV5-3 and TRBJ1-6, with D unclear. TRBV5-3 is labeled an ORF, and its function is uncertain. The CDR3 runs 17 residues. V was cut by 1 base and J by 0 bases, with 11 bases left in between. The CDR3 bases are TGTGCCAGAAGCTTGTTTGGGCCAGCCTCCTATAATTCACCCCTCCACTTT. It yields the protein CARSLFGPASYNSPLHF.

This clone came up once. The chain joins TRBV4-2 to TRBJ2-3, with TRBD2 matching 11 bases. Germline trimming cut 0 bases from V and 5 bases from J; bases unmatched to any gene: 7. Per germline, CDR1 LGHNA and CDR2 YNFKEQ. The CDR3 runs 17 residues. The CDR3 DNA reads TGTGCCAGCAGCCAAGAACCGGGACTAGCGGTGGGAGATACGCAGTATTTT. Translating it yields CASSQEPGLAVGDTQYF.